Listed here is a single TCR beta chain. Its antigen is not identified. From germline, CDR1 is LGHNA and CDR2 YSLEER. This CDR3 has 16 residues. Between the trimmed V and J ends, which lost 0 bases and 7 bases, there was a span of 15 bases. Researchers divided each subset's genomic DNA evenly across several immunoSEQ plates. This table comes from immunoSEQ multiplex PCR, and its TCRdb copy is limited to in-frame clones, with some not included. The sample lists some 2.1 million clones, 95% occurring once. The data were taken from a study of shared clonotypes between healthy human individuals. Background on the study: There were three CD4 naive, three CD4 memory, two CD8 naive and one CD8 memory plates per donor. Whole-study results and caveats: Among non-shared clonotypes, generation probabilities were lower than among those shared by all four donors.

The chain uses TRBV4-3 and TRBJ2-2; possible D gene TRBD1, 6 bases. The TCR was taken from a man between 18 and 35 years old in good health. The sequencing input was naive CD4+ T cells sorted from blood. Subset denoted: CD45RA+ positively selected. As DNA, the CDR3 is TGCGCCAGCAGCCAAGATTCGCAGGGGAAGGGCGGGGAGCTGTTTTTT. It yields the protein CASSQDSQGKGGELFF.